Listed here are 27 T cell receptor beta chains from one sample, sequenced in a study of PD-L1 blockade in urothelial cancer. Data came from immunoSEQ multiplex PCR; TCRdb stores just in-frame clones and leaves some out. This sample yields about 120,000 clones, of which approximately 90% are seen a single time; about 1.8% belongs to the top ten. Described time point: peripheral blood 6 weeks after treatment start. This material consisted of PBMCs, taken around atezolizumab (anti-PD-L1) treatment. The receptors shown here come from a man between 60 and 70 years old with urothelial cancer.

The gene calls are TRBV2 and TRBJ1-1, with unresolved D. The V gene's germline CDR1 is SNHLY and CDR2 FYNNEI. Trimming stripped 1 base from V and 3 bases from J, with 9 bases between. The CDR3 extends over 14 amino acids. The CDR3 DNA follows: TGTGCCAGCAGTGAAGGTCTGTTAGACACTGAAGCTTTCTTT. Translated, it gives CASSEGLLDTEAFF.

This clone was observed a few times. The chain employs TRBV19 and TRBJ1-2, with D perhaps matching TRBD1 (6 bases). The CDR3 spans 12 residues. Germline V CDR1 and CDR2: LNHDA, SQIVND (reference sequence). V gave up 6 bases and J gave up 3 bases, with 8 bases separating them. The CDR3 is CASSNRDYGYTF. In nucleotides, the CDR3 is TGTGCCAGTAGCAACAGGGACTATGGCTACACCTTC.

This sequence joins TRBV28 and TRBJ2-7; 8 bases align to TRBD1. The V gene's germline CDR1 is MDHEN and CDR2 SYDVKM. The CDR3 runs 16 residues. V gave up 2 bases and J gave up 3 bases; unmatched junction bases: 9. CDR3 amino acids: CASSLIGRGQGYEQYF. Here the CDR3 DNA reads TGTGCCAGCAGTTTAATCGGTCGCGGACAGGGCTACGAGCAGTACTTC.

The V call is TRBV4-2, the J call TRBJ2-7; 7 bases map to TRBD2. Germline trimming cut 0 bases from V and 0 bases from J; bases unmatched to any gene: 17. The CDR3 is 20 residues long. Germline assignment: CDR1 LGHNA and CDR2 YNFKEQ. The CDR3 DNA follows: TGTGCCAGCAGCCAAGAAAGGTTCTATTCGGGGCGGGGGAGCTCCTACGAGCAGTACTTC. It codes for CASSQERFYSGRGSSYEQYF.

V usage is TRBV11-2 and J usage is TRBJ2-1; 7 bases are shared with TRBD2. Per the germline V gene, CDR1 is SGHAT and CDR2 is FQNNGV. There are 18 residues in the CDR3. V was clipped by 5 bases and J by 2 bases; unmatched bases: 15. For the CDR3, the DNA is TGTGCCAGCAGCGGAGTAACGGGGGGACCTTCCGCCTACAATGAGCAGTTCTTC. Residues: CASSGVTGGPSAYNEQFF.

CDR3 residues: CASNDGTSGAGGTQYF. The CDR3 DNA reads as TGTGCCAGCAACGACGGGACTAGCGGCGCAGGAGGTACGCAGTATTTT. This chain links TRBV2 with TRBJ2-3; 11 bases are shared with TRBD2. CDR3 length: 16 amino acids. V shed 7 bases, J shed 8 bases, and the junction held 14 bases outside the gene matches. Germline V gene data show CDR1 as SNHLY and CDR2 as FYNNEI.

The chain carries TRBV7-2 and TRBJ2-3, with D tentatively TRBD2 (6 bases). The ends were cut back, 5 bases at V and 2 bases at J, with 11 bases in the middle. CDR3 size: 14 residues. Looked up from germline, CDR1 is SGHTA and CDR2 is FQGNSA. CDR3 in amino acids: CASSRAGNTDTQYF. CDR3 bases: TGTGCCAGCAGCCGGGCGGGGAACACAGATACGCAGTATTTT. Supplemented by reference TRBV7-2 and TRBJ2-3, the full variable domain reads GAGVSQSPSNKVTEKGKDVELRCDPISGHTALYWYRQSLGQGLEFLIYFQGNSAPDKSGLPSDRFSAERTGGSVSTLTIQRTQQEDSAVYLCASSRAGNTDTQYFGPGTRLTVL.

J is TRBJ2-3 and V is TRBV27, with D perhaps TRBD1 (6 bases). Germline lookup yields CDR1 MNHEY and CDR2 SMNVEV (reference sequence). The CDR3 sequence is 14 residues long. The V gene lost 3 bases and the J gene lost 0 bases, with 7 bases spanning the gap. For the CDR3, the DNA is TGTGCCAGCAGTTTTCAGGGGAGCACAGATACGCAGTATTTT. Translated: CASSFQGSTDTQYF.

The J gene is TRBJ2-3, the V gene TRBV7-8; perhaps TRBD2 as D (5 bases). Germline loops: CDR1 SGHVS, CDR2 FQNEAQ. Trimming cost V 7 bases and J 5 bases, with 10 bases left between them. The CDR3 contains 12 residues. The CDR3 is CASTGRGDTQYF. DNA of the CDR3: TGTGCCAGCACCGGCCGGGGAGATACGCAGTATTTT.

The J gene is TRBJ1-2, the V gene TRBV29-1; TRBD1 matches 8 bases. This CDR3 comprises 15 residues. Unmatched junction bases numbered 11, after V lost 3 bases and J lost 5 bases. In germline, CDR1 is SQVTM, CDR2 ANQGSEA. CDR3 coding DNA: TGCAGCGTTGATCCCAATGGACAGGGAGAGTATGGCTACACCTTC. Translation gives CSVDPNGQGEYGYTF.

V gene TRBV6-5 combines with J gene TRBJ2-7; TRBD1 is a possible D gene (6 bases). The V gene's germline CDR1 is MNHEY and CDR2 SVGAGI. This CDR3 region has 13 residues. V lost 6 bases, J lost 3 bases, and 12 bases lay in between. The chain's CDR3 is CASRGTSLYEQYF. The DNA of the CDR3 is TGTGCCAGCAGGGGGACAAGCCTCTACGAGCAGTACTTC.

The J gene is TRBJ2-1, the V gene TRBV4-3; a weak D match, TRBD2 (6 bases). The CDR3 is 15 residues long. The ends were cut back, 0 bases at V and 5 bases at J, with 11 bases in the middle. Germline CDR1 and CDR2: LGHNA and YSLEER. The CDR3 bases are TGCGCCAGCAGCCAAGAGGGGGGACTTAACAATGAGCAGTTCTTC. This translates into CASSQEGGLNNEQFF.

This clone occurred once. The CDR3 sequence is CASSLLTSGSNEQFF. DNA of the CDR3: TGTGCCAGCAGTTTGTTGACTAGCGGGAGCAATGAGCAGTTCTTC. This rearrangement joins TRBV27 to TRBJ2-1; TRBD2 matches 12 bases. Trimming took 3 bases from V and 6 from J; bases not matched to a gene: 3. Germline V gene data show CDR1 as MNHEY and CDR2 as SMNVEV (reference sequence). The CDR3 is 15 amino acids.

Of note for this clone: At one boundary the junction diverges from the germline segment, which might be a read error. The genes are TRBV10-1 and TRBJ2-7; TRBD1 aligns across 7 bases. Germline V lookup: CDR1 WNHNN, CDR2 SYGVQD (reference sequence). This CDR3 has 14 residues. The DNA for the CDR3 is TGCGCCAGCACTGAGACAGGGTTTTTGGGGGAGCAGTACTTC. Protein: CASTETGFLGEQYF.

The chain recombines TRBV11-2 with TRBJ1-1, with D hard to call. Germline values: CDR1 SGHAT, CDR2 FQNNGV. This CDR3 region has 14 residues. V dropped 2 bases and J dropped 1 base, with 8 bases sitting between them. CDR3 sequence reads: CASSLLAGNTEAFF. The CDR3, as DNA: TGTGCCAGCAGCTTATTGGCGGGGAACACTGAAGCTTTCTTT.

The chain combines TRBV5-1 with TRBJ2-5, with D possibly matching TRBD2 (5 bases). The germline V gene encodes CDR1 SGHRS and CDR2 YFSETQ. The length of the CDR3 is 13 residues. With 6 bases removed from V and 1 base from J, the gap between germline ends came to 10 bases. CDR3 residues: CASKEVVQETQYF. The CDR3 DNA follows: TGCGCCAGCAAGGAGGTAGTCCAAGAGACCCAGTACTTC.

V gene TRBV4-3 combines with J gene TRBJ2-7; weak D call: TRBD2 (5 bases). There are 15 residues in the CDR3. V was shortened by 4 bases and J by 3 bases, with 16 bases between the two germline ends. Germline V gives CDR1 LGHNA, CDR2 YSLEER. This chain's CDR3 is CASSRVNSVDYEQYF. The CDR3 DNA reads TGCGCCAGCAGCCGAGTTAATAGCGTTGACTACGAGCAGTACTTC.

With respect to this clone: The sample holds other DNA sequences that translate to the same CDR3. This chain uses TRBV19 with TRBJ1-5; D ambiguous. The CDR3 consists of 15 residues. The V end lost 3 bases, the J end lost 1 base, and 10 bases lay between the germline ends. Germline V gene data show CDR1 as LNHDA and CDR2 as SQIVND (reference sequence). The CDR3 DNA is TGTGCCAGTAGTATTTCGGGGAACAGCAATCAGCCCCAGCATTTT. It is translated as CASSISGNSNQPQHF.

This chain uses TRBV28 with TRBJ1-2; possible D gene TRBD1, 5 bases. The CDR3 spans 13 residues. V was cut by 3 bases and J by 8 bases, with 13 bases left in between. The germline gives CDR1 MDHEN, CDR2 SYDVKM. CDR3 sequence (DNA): TGTGCCAGCAGTTTGTCGGGGGGGTTAGGCTACACCTTC. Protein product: CASSLSGGLGYTF.

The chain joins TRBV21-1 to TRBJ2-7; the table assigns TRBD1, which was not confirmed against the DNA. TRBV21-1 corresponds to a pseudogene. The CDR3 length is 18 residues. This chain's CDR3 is CASSLTIRGDTFPFEQYF. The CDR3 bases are TGTGCCAGCAGCCTCACCATCAGAGGGGACACTTTCCCCTTCGAGCAGTACTTC.

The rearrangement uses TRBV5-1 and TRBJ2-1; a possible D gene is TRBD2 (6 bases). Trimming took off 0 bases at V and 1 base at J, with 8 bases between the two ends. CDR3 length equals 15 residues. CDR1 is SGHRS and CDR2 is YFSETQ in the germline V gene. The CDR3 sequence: CASSLGAGSYNEQFF. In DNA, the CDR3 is TGCGCCAGCAGCTTGGGGGCGGGGTCCTACAATGAGCAGTTCTTC.

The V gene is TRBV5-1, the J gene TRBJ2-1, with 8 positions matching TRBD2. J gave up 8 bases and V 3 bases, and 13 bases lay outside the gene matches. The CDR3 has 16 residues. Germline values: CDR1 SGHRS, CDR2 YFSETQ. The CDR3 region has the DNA TGCGCCAGCAGCTCCACTCACGGGGGGGCCTTGGATGAGCAGTTCTTC. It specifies CASSSTHGGALDEQFF. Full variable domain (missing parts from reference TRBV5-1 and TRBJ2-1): KAGVTQTPRYLIKTRGQQVTLSCSPISGHRSVSWYQQTPGQGLQFLFEYFSETQRNKGNFPGRFSGRQFSNSRSEMNVSTLELGDSALYLCASSSTHGGALDEQFFGPGTRLTVL.

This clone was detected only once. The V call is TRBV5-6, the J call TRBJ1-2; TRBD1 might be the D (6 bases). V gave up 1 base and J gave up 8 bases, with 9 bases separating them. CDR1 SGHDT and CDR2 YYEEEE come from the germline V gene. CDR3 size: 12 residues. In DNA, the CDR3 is TGTGCCAGCAGCTTGACAGGGCCGGGCTACACCTTC. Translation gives CASSLTGPGYTF. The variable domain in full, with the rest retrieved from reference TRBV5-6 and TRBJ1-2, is DAGVTQSPTHLIKTRGQQVTLRCSPKSGHDTVSWYQQALGQGPQFIFQYYEEEERQRGNFPDRFSGHQFPNYSSELNVNALLLGDSALYLCASSLTGPGYTFGSGTRLTVV.

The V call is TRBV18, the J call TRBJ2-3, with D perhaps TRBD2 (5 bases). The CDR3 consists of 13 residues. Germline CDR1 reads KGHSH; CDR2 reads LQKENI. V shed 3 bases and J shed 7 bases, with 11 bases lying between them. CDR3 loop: CASSPPGENTQYF. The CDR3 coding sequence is TGTGCCAGCTCACCGCCTGGGGAGAATACGCAGTATTTT.

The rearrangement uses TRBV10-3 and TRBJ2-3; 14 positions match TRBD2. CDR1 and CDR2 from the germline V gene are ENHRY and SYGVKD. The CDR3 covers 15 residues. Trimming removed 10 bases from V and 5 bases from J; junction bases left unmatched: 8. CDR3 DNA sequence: TGTGCCACCACAGGGACTAGCGGGGGTGTAGATACGCAGTATTTT. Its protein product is CATTGTSGGVDTQYF.

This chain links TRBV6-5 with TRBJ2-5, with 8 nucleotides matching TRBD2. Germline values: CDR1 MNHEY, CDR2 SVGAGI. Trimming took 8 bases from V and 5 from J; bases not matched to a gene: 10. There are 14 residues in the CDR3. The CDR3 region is CASAGGGGRETQYF. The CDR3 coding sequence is TGTGCCAGCGCAGGTGGCGGGGGGCGTGAGACCCAGTACTTC.

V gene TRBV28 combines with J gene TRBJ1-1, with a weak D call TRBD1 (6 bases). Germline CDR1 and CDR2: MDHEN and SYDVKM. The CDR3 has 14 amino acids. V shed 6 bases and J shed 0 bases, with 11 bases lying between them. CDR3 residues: CASRSGGLNTEAFF. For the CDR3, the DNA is TGTGCCAGCAGATCGGGGGGCTTGAACACTGAAGCTTTCTTT.